This T cell receptor (beta chain) originates from a study of blood T cell repertoires in COVID-19. Original methodology: Reference gene primers were amplified, and this amplification served to estimate nucleated cell counts. Clones were sequenced by immunoSEQ multiplex PCR, and TCRdb holds only the in-frame ones, with some missing. From that table come the V and J calls and clone size; the DNA was used to work out D and trimming. The profile shows roughly 370,000 clones, around nine tenths of them singletons. CDR1 is SGHRS, CDR2 YFSETQ, per germline. This CDR3 spans 16 amino acids. The V end was cut by 1 base, the J end by 0 bases, with 13 bases between.

This sequence originates from a woman aged 50 to 65 who had recovered from COVID-19. The chain carries TRBV5-1 and TRBJ1-1; no clear D gene. Sequenced material: PBMCs or T cells enriched from blood (not recorded which). The CDR3 loop is CASSLLGGKMNTEAFF. In nucleotides, the CDR3 is TGCGCCAGCAGCTTGCTTGGAGGAAAAATGAACACTGAAGCTTTCTTT. Complete variable domain (other parts from reference TRBV5-1 and TRBJ1-1): KAGVTQTPRYLIKTRGQQVTLSCSPISGHRSVSWYQQTPGQGLQFLFEYFSETQRNKGNFPGRFSGRQFSNSRSEMNVSTLELGDSALYLCASSLLGGKMNTEAFFGQGTRLTVV.